This TCR beta chain was retrieved from a study of blood T cell repertoires in COVID-19 (TCRdb year 2020). In terms of the full investigation: Samples from collaborators originated in the United States, Italy and Spain and spanned both the acute and convalescent phases of COVID-19. The prospective study material was composed of cDNA or gDNA derived from T cells, B-cell-depleted T cells, or PBMCs. Deeply sampled blood TCRbeta repertoires from subjects exposed to, actively infected with, or recovered from COVID-19 were included in the dataset. The repertoires were released in a freely available public database meant as a resource for research on the immune response to SARS-CoV-2. The samples were drawn from two sources: the first 160 participants of the ongoing ImmuneRACE study, and 1,200 or so subjects contributed by 6 global collaborators. Sample metadata almost always included a de-identified subject ID, COVID-19 status, age in years and sex. Where HLA class I and class II types were available, the types were taken from metadata supplied by the sample provider, not from assay-based typing. Study-level results and caveats: The quantity of clinical and demographic metadata differed by source and by participant and was supplied without curation.

This clone was recorded once. Its cognate antigen has yet to be identified. No much larger clone exists at a distance of one base, and base qualities are not known. TCRbeta CDR3 regions were amplified from genomic DNA by means of the immunoSEQ Assay, a bias-controlled multiplex PCR. As for how the authors treated the data: The number of nucleated cells in each sample was estimated by amplification of reference gene primers within the assay. To quantify the absolute abundance of each unique TCRbeta CDR3 rearrangement, sequence reads were collapsed and filtered. Productive Simpson clonality was computed per sample as the square root of Simpson's diversity index over productive rearrangements. This immuneACCESS table, as held by TCRdb, lists in-frame sequences with V and J called but not all clones. Of the missing ones, under half trace to an unresolved V gene in checked studies; the others have no known cause. The D gene and trimming were derived from the DNA, and the V and J assignments and clone size from that table. In this sample the table shows a few hundred thousand clones, 85% of which occur a single time. Approximately 3.6% of the sample is held by the ten biggest clonotypes.

V is pared back by 3 bases and J by 0 bases, with 11 bases lying between the germline termini. From a lookup of the germline V gene (reference sequence), CDR1 and CDR2 are DFQATT and SNEGSKA. There are 14 amino acids in the CDR3, from cysteine to phenylalanine inclusive. The kept DNA is CDR3 alone, 42 bases in frame from the first base. Each collaborating institution followed its own protocols to collect whole blood in K2EDTA tubes. For TCRbeta analysis, collaborators shipped samples in one of three forms: frozen whole blood, isolated PBMCs, or DNA extracted from either of those sample types. The TCR comes from a woman aged 18-29 years with acute or convalescent COVID-19. Material for sequencing was peripheral blood. The chain employs TRBV20-1 and TRBJ2-5; a confident D gene designation cannot be given. At the DNA level, the sequence is TGCAGTGCTAGTTGGGTACAGCACCAAGAGACCCAGTACTTC. Its amino acids are CSASWVQHQETQYF.